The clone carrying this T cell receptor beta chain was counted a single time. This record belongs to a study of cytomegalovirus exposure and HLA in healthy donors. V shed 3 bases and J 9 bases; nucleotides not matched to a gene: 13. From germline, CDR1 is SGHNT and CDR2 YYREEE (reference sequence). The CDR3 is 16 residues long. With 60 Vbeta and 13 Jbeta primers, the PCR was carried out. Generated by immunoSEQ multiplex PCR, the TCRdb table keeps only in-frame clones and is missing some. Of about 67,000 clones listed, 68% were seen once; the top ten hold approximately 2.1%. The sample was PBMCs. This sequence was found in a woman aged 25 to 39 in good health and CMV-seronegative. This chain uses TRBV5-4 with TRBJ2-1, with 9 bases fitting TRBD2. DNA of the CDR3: TGTGCCAGCAGCTACACGTCGGCGGGGGGGCTTTTTGAGCAGTTCTTC. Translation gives CASSYTSAGGLFEQFF. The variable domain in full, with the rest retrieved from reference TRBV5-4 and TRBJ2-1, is ETGVTQSPTHLIKTRGQQVTLRCSSQSGHNTVSWYQQALGQGPQFIFQYYREEENGRGNFPPRFSGLQFPNYSSELNVNALELDDSALYLCASSYTSAGGLFEQFFGPGTRLTVL.